This T cell receptor beta chain was recorded in a study of blood T cell repertoires in COVID-19. Looking at the study overall: COVID-19 samples collected from the United States, Italy and Spain covered acute and convalescent phases. From T cells, B-cell-depleted T cells, or PBMCs came the material, which was cDNA or gDNA.

Study processing details: Amplification with reference gene primers provided the estimates of nucleated cell counts. The method was immunoSEQ multiplex PCR; TCRdb's version includes in-frame clones alone and lacks a portion of them. V and J calls and clone size are given by that table; D and trimming were obtained from the DNA. The repertoire holds under 350,000 clones, with about 89% as singletons. The germline V gene has CDR1 KGHSH and CDR2 LQKENI. Trimming took 6 bases from V and 6 from J; bases not matched to a gene: 8. CDR3 length: 13 residues. Only one count was recorded for this clone. This receptor was obtained from a middle-aged man with acute or convalescent COVID-19. Sequencing input: peripheral blood. This rearrangement joins TRBV18 to TRBJ2-7, with 7 bases matching TRBD1. This chain's CDR3 is CASSRQGMGEQYF. In DNA, the CDR3 is TGTGCCAGCTCCCGACAGGGAATGGGCGAGCAGTACTTC.